Shown below are 12 T cell receptor beta chains from a single sample sequenced in a study of T cell responses to AZD1222 COVID-19 vaccine. TCRdb's table, derived via immunoSEQ multiplex PCR, lists solely in-frame clones and lacks some. The table records under 150,000 clones, about nine tenths of them present only once. This sample comprised peripheral blood, obtained 28 days after the second AZD1222 dose. These receptors were obtained from an adult who received the AZD1222 COVID-19 vaccine.

The chain links TRBV25-1 to TRBJ1-1; tentatively, D is TRBD1 (5 bases). Germline-derived CDR1 and CDR2 are MGHDK and SYGVNS. Trimming shortened V by 0 bases and J by 1 base, and 18 bases separated the two germline ends. This CDR3 spans 18 amino acids. The CDR3 DNA reads as TGTGCCAGCAGTGAATATCCCCCGGCAGGGCTCACGAACACTGAAGCTTTCTTT. This gives the protein CASSEYPPAGLTNTEAFF.

This clone was seen only a few times. The V call is TRBV7-8, the J call TRBJ1-1, with D maybe TRBD1 (6 bases). Deletions cut 3 bases from V and 4 bases from J, with 15 bases between. Germline CDR1 is SGHVS and CDR2 is FQNEAQ. The CDR3 sequence is 15 residues long. The CDR3 region is CASSFRRQAGTEAFF. The DNA of the CDR3 is TGTGCCAGCAGCTTCCGACGACAGGCGGGCACTGAAGCTTTCTTT.

The CDR3 protein is CAISGGRGSGNTIYF. The CDR3 DNA reads as TGTGCCATCAGTGGTGGCAGGGGCTCTGGAAACACCATATATTTT. The chain combines TRBV10-3 with TRBJ1-3; D possibly corresponds to TRBD1 (6 bases). There are 15 residues in the CDR3. Between the trimmed V and J ends, which lost 4 bases and 0 bases, there was a span of 10 bases. Germline V gene sequence: CDR1 ENHRY, CDR2 SYGVKD.

CDR3 DNA: TGTGCCACCAGCAGAGCTGGGGTGGAGCAGTACTTC. Protein product: CATSRAGVEQYF. The chain links TRBV15 to TRBJ2-7; D gene ambiguous. The CDR3 is 12 residues long. V gave up 1 base and J gave up 7 bases, with 8 bases separating them. Germline CDR1 is LNHNV and CDR2 is YYDKDF (reference sequence).

This chain links TRBV19 with TRBJ1-2; no definite D call. V lost 5 bases, J lost 5 bases, and 15 bases lay in between. From germline, CDR1 is LNHDA and CDR2 SQIVND (reference sequence). There are 14 residues in the CDR3. Here the CDR3 DNA reads TGTGCCAGTAGTTATGACATTTCCGTGTATGGCTACACCTTC. This encodes CASSYDISVYGYTF.

CDR3 loop: CASSWGTSGGADEQFF. Here the CDR3 DNA reads TGCGCCAGCAGCTGGGGTACTAGCGGGGGGGCGGATGAGCAGTTCTTC. The chain carries TRBV5-1 and TRBJ2-1; TRBD2 matches at 13 bases. CDR1 and CDR2 (germline): SGHRS, YFSETQ. The CDR3 extends over 16 amino acids. V lost 3 bases and J lost 8; bases outside the gene matches: 8.

The V gene is TRBV19, the J gene TRBJ1-1; D gene uncertain. The V end lost 4 bases, the J end lost 2 bases, and 8 bases lay between the germline ends. In germline, CDR1 is LNHDA, CDR2 SQIVND (reference sequence). This CDR3 region has 13 residues. CDR3 residues: CASSRAPNTEAFF. CDR3 in DNA: TGTGCCAGTAGTAGGGCGCCCAACACTGAAGCTTTCTTT. Full variable domain (missing parts from reference TRBV19 and TRBJ1-1): DGGITQSPKYLFRKEGQNVTLSCEQNLNHDAMYWYRQDPGQGLRLIYYSQIVNDFQKGDIAEGYSVSREKKESFPLTVTSAQKNPTAFYLCASSRAPNTEAFFGQGTRLTVV.

The J gene is TRBJ1-4, the V gene TRBV11-3; D is undetermined. The CDR3 is 12 amino acids. V was trimmed by 5 bases and J by 12 bases, leaving 13 bases between them. From germline, CDR1 is SGHNT and CDR2 YENEEA. The CDR3: CASSRHMDELFF. The CDR3 DNA follows: TGTGCCAGCAGCCGACATATGGACGAACTGTTTTTT.

The V and J genes are TRBV19 and TRBJ2-7, with 9 bases matching TRBD1. Germline CDR1 LNHDA, CDR2 SQIVND (reference sequence). The CDR3 loop spans 14 amino acids. J gave up 6 bases and V 2 bases, and 5 bases lay outside the gene matches. This CDR3 is CASSIRGQGGEQYF. The DNA for the CDR3 is TGTGCCAGTAGTATAAGGGGACAGGGCGGCGAGCAGTACTTC.

The chain has TRBV6-5 and TRBJ1-1; D is unclear. V lost 0 bases to trimming and J lost 8 bases, with 4 bases between them. This CDR3 is 11 amino acids long. Germline loops: CDR1 MNHEY, CDR2 SVGAGI. The CDR3 DNA is TGTGCCAGCAGTTACTCGATCGAAGCTTTCTTT. This sequence encodes CASSYSIEAFF.

V gene TRBV24-1 combines with J gene TRBJ2-3; possible D gene TRBD1, 5 bases. CDR1 and CDR2 from the germline V gene are KGHDR and SFDVKD. The CDR3 has 17 residues. V was shortened by 6 bases and J by 0 bases, with 18 bases between the two germline ends. The CDR3 nucleotides are TGTGCCACCAGTACCAGTCAGGGCGGTACTAGCACAGATACGCAGTATTTT. Translating it yields CATSTSQGGTSTDTQYF.

The rearrangement uses TRBV5-1 and TRBJ1-2; D unresolved. CDR3 size: 13 residues. Germline-derived CDR1 and CDR2 are SGHRS and YFSETQ. V lost 4 bases, J lost 4 bases, and 11 bases lay in between. The CDR3 protein is CASSQLGSYGYTF. The CDR3 DNA follows: TGCGCCAGCAGCCAACTGGGGTCCTATGGCTACACCTTC. Filled out from reference TRBV5-1 and TRBJ1-2, the complete variable domain reads KAGVTQTPRYLIKTRGQQVTLSCSPISGHRSVSWYQQTPGQGLQFLFEYFSETQRNKGNFPGRFSGRQFSNSRSEMNVSTLELGDSALYLCASSQLGSYGYTFGSGTRLTVV.